This T cell receptor (beta chain) was recorded in a study of blood T cell repertoires in COVID-19. CDR1 is LNHDA, CDR2 SQIVND, per germline (reference sequence). Trimming left V 6 bases short and J 7 bases short, with 13 bases between. The CDR3 is 13 residues long. There are a few counts of this clone. The method was immunoSEQ multiplex PCR; TCRdb's version includes in-frame clones alone and lacks a portion of them. Of just over 300,000 clones in the sample, approximately 86% were seen once. The chain links TRBV19 to TRBJ2-1; a weak D match, TRBD2 (5 bases). Sequenced: peripheral blood. The TCR originated in a man between 18 and 35 years old with active or convalescent COVID-19. The CDR3 region has the DNA TGTGCCAGTAGCTCGGCGGAGGTGAATGAGCAGTTCTTC. Translation: CASSSAEVNEQFF.